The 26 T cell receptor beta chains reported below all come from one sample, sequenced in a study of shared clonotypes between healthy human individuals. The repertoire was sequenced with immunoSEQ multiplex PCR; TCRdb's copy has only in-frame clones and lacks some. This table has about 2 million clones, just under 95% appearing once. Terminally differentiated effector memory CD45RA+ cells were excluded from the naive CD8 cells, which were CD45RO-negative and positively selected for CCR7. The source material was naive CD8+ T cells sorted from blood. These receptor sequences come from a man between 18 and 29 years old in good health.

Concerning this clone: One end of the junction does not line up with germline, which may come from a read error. For the CDR3, the DNA is TGTGCTAGCAGCTTAGAGTACGAGCAGTACTTC. It is translated as CASSLEYEQYF. The V gene is TRBV7-7, the J gene TRBJ2-7; D remains unclear. CDR3 length: 11 residues. The germline gives CDR1 SSHAT, CDR2 FNYEAQ (reference sequence).

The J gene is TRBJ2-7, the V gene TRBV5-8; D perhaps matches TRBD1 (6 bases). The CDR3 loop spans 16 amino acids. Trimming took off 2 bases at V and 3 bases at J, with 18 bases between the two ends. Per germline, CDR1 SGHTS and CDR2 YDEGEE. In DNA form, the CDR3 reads TGTGCCAGCAGCTTACTCACAGGGTCGGAAGACTACGAGCAGTACTTC. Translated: CASSLLTGSEDYEQYF. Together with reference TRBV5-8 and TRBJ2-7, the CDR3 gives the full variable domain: EAGVTQSPTHLIKTRGQQATLRCSPISGHTSVYWYQQALGLGLQFLLWYDEGEERNRGNFPPRFSGRQFPNYSSELNVNALELEDSALYLCASSLLTGSEDYEQYFGPGTRLTVT.

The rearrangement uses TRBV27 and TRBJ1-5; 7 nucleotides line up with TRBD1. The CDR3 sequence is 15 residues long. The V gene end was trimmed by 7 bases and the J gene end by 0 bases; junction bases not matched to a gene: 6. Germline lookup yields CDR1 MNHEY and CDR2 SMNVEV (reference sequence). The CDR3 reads CASTPTGSSNQPQHF. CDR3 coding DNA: TGTGCCAGCACCCCGACAGGGAGTAGCAATCAGCCCCAGCATTTT.

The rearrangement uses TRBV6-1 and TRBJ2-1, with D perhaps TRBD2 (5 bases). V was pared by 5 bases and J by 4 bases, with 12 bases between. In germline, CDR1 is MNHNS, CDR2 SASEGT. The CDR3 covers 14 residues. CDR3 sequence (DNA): TGTGCCAGCAGTCACGGGGTCACATACAATGAGCAGTTCTTC. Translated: CASSHGVTYNEQFF.

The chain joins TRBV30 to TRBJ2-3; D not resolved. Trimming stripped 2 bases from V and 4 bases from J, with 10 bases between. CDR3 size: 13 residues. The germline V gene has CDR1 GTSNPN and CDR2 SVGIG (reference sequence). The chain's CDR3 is CAWSRFSADTQYF. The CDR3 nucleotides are TGTGCCTGGAGTAGGTTCTCTGCAGATACGCAGTATTTT. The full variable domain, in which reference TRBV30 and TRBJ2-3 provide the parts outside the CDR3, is SQTIHQWPATLVQPVGSPLSLECTVEGTSNPNLYWYRQAAGRGLQLLFYSVGIGQISSEVPQNLSASRPQDRQFILSSKKLLLSDSGFYLCAWSRFSADTQYFGPGTRLTVL.

DNA of the CDR3: TGTGCCAGCAGTCATAGCGGGAGTAGACACGAGCAGTACTTC. It translates to CASSHSGSRHEQYF. The chain couples TRBV7-6 to TRBJ2-7; TRBD2 matches at 9 bases. Losses at the gene ends were 6 bases for V and 5 bases for J; bases not matched to a gene: 8. The CDR3 is made up of 14 amino acids. Germline-derived CDR1 and CDR2 are SGHVS and FNYEAQ.

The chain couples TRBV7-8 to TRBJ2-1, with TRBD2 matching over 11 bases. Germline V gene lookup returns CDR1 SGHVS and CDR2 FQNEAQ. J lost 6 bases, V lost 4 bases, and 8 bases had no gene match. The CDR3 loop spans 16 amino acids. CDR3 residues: CASSSLTSGILNEQFF. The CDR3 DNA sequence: TGTGCCAGCAGCTCCTTGACTAGCGGGATTCTCAATGAGCAGTTCTTC.

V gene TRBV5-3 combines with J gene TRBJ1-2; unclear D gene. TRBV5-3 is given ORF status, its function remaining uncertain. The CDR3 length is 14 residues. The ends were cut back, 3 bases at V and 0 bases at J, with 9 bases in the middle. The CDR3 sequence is CARSSNIANYGYTF. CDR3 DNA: TGTGCCAGAAGCTCCAACATAGCTAACTATGGCTACACCTTC.

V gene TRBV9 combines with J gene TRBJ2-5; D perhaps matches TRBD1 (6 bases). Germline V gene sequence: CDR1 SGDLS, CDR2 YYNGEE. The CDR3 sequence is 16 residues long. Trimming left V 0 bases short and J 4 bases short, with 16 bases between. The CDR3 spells CASSVEGRGHGETQYF. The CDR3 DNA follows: TGTGCCAGCAGCGTAGAGGGCAGGGGTCATGGAGAGACCCAGTACTTC. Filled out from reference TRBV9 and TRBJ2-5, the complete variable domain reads DSGVTQTPKHLITATGQRVTLRCSPRSGDLSVYWYQQSLDQGLQFLIQYYNGEERAKGNILERFSAQQFPDLHSELNLSSLELGDSALYFCASSVEGRGHGETQYFGPGTRLLVL.

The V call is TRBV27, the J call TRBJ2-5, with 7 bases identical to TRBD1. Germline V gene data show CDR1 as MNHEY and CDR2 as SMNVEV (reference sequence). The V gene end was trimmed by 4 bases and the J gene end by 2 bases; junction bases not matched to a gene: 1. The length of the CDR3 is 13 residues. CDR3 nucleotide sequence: TGTGCCAGCAGTTGGGACAGACAAGAGACCCAGTACTTC. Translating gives CASSWDRQETQYF.

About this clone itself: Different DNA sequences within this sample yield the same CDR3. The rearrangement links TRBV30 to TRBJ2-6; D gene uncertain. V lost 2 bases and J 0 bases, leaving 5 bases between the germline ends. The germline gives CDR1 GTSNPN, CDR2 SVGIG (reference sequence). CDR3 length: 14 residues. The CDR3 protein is CAWSTGSGANVLTF. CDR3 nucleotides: TGTGCCTGGAGTACGGGCTCTGGGGCCAACGTCCTGACTTTC.

This chain's CDR3 is CASSDGLVYNEQFF. CDR3 bases: TGTGCCAGCAGTGATGGACTCGTGTACAATGAGCAGTTCTTC. The chain links TRBV2 to TRBJ2-1; maybe TRBD2 (5 bases). The CDR3 runs to 14 residues. Trimming stripped 3 bases from V and 4 bases from J, with 10 bases between. Germline V lookup: CDR1 SNHLY, CDR2 FYNNEI.

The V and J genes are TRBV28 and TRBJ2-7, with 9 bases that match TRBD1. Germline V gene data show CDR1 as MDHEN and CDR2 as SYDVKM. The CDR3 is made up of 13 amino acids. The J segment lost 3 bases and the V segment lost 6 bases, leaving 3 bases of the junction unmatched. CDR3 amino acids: CASRRTGDYEQYF. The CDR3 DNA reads TGTGCCAGCAGGCGGACAGGGGACTACGAGCAGTACTTC.

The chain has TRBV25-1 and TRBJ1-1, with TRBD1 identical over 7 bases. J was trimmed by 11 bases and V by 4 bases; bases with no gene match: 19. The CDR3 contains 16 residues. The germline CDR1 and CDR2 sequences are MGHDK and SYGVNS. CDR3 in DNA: TGTGCCAGCAGTGCACAGGGGTTCGTCCGACTAGATTCTGCTTTCTTT. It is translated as CASSAQGFVRLDSAFF.

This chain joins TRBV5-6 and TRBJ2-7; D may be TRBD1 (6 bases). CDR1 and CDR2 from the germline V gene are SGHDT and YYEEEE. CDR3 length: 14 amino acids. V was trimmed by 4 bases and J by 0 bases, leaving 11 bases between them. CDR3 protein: CASSPRDNSYEQYF. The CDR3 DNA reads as TGTGCCAGCAGCCCCCGGGACAACTCCTACGAGCAGTACTTC. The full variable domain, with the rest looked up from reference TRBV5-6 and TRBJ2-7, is DAGVTQSPTHLIKTRGQQVTLRCSPKSGHDTVSWYQQALGQGPQFIFQYYEEEERQRGNFPDRFSGHQFPNYSSELNVNALLLGDSALYLCASSPRDNSYEQYFGPGTRLTVT.

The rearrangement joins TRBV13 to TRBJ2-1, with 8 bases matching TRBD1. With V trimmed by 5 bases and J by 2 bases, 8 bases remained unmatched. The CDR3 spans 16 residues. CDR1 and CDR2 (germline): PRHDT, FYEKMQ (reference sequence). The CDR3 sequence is CASSPPGTGTYNEQFF. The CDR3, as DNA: TGTGCCAGCAGCCCCCCCGGGACAGGAACCTACAATGAGCAGTTCTTC.

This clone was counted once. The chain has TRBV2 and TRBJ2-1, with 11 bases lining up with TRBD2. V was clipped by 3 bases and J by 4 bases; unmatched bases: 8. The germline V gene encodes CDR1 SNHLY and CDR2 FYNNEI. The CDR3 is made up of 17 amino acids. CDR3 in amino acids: CASSEDSGRGSYNEQFF. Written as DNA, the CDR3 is TGTGCCAGCAGTGAGGATAGCGGGAGGGGGTCATACAATGAGCAGTTCTTC.

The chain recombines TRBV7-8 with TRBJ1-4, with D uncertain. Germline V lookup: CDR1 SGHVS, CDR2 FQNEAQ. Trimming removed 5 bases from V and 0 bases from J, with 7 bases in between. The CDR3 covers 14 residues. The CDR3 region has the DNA TGTGCCAGCAGCCCAGAGGCAACTAATGAAAAACTGTTTTTT. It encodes CASSPEATNEKLFF. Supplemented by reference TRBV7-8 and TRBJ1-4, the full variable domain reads GAGVSQSPRYKVAKRGQDVALRCDPISGHVSLFWYQQALGQGPEFLTYFQNEAQLDKSGLPSDRFFAERPEGSVSTLKIQRTQQEDSAVYLCASSPEATNEKLFFGSGTQLSVL.

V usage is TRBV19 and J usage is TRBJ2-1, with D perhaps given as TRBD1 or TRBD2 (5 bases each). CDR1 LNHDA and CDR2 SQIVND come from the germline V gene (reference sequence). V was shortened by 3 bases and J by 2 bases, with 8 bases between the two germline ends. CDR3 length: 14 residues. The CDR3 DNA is TGTGCCAGTAGTATGGGGGTCACCTACAATGAGCAGTTCTTC. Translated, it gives CASSMGVTYNEQFF.

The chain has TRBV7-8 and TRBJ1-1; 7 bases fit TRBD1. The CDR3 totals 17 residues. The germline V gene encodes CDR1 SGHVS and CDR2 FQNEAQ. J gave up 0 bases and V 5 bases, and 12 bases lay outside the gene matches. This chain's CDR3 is CASSPDGTVYMNTEAFF. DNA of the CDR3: TGTGCCAGCAGCCCAGATGGGACAGTATATATGAACACTGAAGCTTTCTTT. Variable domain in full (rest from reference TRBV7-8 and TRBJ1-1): GAGVSQSPRYKVAKRGQDVALRCDPISGHVSLFWYQQALGQGPEFLTYFQNEAQLDKSGLPSDRFFAERPEGSVSTLKIQRTQQEDSAVYLCASSPDGTVYMNTEAFFGQGTRLTVV.

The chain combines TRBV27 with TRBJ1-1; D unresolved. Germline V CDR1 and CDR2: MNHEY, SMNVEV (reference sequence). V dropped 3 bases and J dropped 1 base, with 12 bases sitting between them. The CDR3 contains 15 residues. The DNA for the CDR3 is TGTGCCAGCAGTTTCTTCGAGGGAGGGAACACTGAAGCTTTCTTT. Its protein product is CASSFFEGGNTEAFF.

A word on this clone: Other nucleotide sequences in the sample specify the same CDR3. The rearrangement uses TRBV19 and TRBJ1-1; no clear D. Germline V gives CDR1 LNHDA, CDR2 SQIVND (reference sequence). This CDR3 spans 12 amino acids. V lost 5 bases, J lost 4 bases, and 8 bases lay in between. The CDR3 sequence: CASSPGGTEAFF. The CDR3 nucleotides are TGTGCCAGTAGTCCGGGCGGCACTGAAGCTTTCTTT.

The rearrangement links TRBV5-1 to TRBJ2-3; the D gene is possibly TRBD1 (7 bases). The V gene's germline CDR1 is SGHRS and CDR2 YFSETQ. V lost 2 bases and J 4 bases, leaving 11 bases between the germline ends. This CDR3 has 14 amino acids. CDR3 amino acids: CASSFRGAADTQYF. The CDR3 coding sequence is TGCGCCAGCAGCTTCAGGGGGGCGGCAGATACGCAGTATTTT.

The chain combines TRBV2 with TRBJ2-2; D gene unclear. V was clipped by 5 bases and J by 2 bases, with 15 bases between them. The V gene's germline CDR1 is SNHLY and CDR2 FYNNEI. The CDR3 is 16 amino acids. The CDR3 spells CASSLTWEANTGELFF. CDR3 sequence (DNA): TGTGCCAGCAGTCTCACCTGGGAAGCAAACACCGGGGAGCTGTTTTTT.

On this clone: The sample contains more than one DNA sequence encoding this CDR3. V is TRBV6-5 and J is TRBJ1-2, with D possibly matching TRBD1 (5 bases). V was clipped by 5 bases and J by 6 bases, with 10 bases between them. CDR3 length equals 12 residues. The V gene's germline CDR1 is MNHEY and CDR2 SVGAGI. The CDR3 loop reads CASSPTGDGYTF. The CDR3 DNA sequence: TGTGCCAGCAGTCCTACGGGGGATGGCTACACCTTC.

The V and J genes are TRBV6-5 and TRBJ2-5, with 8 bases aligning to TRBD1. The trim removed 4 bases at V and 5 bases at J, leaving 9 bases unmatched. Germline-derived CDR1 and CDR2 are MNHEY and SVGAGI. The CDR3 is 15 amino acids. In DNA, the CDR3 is TGTGCCAGCAGTTCCCGGGACAGGCCGTTTGAGACCCAGTACTTC. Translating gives CASSSRDRPFETQYF.